This T cell receptor beta chain comes out of a study of T cell clones after liver transplantation. As for the study in general: Until 12-24 months post-transplant, subjects got standard immunosuppression and no induction.

Clones were sequenced by immunoSEQ multiplex PCR, and TCRdb holds only the in-frame ones, with some missing. The sample lists tens of thousands of clones; approximately 80% were seen once. The CDR3 length is 13 residues. CDR1 WSHSY and CDR2 SAAADI come from the germline V gene. Trimming cost V 8 bases and J 1 base, with 11 bases left between them. The specimen comprised CD4+ T cells from blood, sampled 12 months after liver transplant. The TCR sequence derives from a human patient who received a liver transplant. Some T cells may possibly be graft donor cells. This rearrangement joins TRBV10-2 to TRBJ1-1; D call uncertain. In DNA, the CDR3 is TGCGCCAGCTCTACGTACCGGAACACTGAAGCTTTCTTT. Translation: CASSTYRNTEAFF.